These T cell receptor beta chains were read from a single sample in a study of blood T cell repertoires in COVID-19. Sequencing used immunoSEQ multiplex PCR; TCRdb keeps in-frame clones, though not all of them. The sample has under 350,000 clones, 83% seen once. The sequencing sample was made of peripheral blood. The receptors come from a woman in her forties or fifties who had recovered from COVID-19. The CDR3 runs from the conserved cysteine through the conserved F or W. D genes are given only for firm matches. Part of the rows lack a size; the others show once, few, many or a class for expanded clones.

V gene,clone size,J gene,D gene,CDR3 DNA,CDR3 protein
TRBV2,.,TRBJ1-6,.,TGTGCCAGCAGTGATCTCGCGGCAGCAAATTCACCCCTCCACTTT,CASSDLAAANSPLHF
TRBV11-2,few,TRBJ2-3,TRBD2,TGTGCCAGCAGCTTAGGACTAGCGGACACAGATACGCAGTATTTT,CASSLGLADTDTQYF
TRBV19,.,TRBJ2-5,TRBD2,TGTGCCAGTAGGATGGGACTAGCGGAAGAAGAGACCCAGTACTTC,CASRMGLAEEETQYF
TRBV7-2,.,TRBJ2-3,TRBD2,TGTGCCAGCAGCCGGACTAGCGGTTTTTACGATACGCAGTATTTT,CASSRTSGFYDTQYF
TRBV7-9,once,TRBJ2-7,TRBD1,TGTGCCAGCAGCTTTGCCGGGACAGGGCGAACCACCTACGAGCAGTACTTC,CASSFAGTGRTTYEQYF
TRBV4-3,.,TRBJ2-3,.,TGCGCCAGCAGCCAAGATAAGCCTCCGACAGATACGCAGTATTTT,CASSQDKPPTDTQYF
TRBV6-5,.,TRBJ2-3,.,TGTGCCAGCAGCCTGGGCGAACTGGTAGATACGCAGTATTTT,CASSLGELVDTQYF
TRBV4-2,.,TRBJ2-1,TRBD2,TGTGCCAGCAGCCCTACCCTCGGACTAGCGGGGGGGACCTGGGTTGAGCAGTTCTTC,CASSPTLGLAGGTWVEQFF
TRBV6-5,.,TRBJ2-1,.,TGTGCCAGCAGTTGGACCAGCGGTTCCTACAATGAGCAGTTCTTC,CASSWTSGSYNEQFF
TRBV18,.,TRBJ1-1,TRBD1,TGTGCCAGCTCCTTAAGCGGACAGGGGGCCCGGAACACTGAAGCTTTCTTT,CASSLSGQGARNTEAFF
TRBV18,few,TRBJ2-2,TRBD2,TGTGCCAGCTCACCACAGGAAACTAGCGCAACGAACACCGGGGAGCTGTTTTTT,CASSPQETSATNTGELFF
TRBV12-2,once,TRBJ1-5,.,TGTGCAAGTCGCTTAGCAAACCAGGGCCCCAATCAGCCCCAGCATTTT,CASRLANQGPNQPQHF
TRBV6-4,.,TRBJ2-7,TRBD2,TGTGCCAGCAGTACTAGGACTAGCGGGAGCCACGAGCAGTACTTC,CASSTRTSGSHEQYF
TRBV6-5,.,TRBJ2-5,TRBD1,TGTGCCAGCAGCTTCTTAGGACAGGGTAAGAAGACCCAGTACTTC,CASSFLGQGKKTQYF
TRBV2,.,TRBJ1-6,.,TGTGCCAGCAGTGATTTCGGGTTATGGTCACCCCTCCACTTT,CASSDFGLWSPLHF
TRBV28,few,TRBJ1-2,TRBD1,TGTGCCAGCAGGGGGACAGTCCTCGGCTATGGCTACACCTTC,CASRGTVLGYGYTF
TRBV9,.,TRBJ2-1,TRBD2,TGTGCCAGCAGCGTAGGGGGTAGCGGGAGGGGCTATGAGCAGTTCTTC,CASSVGGSGRGYEQFF
TRBV29-1,once,TRBJ1-5,.,TGCAGCGTACTATCAGGGGGCAATCAGCCCCAGCATTTT,CSVLSGGNQPQHF
TRBV28,.,TRBJ2-7,.,TGTGCCAGCAGTATACCCGGTAGCTCCTACGAGCAGTACTTC,CASSIPGSSYEQYF
TRBV3-1/TRBV3-2,.,TRBJ1-1,.,TGTGCCAGCAGCCAAGATGGCCAAATCCCCACTGAAGCTTTCTTT,CASSQDGQIPTEAFF
TRBV4-2,.,TRBJ2-1,.,TGTGCCAGCAGCCAAGATCTTCTCGGCGGCAGCTCCTACAATGAGCAGTTCTTC,CASSQDLLGGSSYNEQFF
TRBV5-1,.,TRBJ2-1,.,TGCGCCAGCAGCTTTGGGGGCTTCAATGAGCAGTTCTTC,CASSFGGFNEQFF
TRBV29-1,.,TRBJ1-2,.,TGCAGCGCTGGAGGTGGAGGGGGCTACACCTTC,CSAGGGGGYTF
TRBV28,.,TRBJ2-7,.,TGTGCCAGCAGTTTATCGTTTGGACAGCTCACCTACGAGCAGTACTTC,CASSLSFGQLTYEQYF
TRBV10-3,few,TRBJ2-3,.,TGTGCCATCAGTGTGGGGCAGCTTATCCCCACAGATACGCAGTATTTT,CAISVGQLIPTDTQYF
TRBV9,once,TRBJ2-5,TRBD2,TGTGCCAGCAGCACCCACGGACTAGCGGGCGGGGAGACCCAGTACTTC,CASSTHGLAGGETQYF
TRBV7-3,.,TRBJ2-2,.,TGTGCCAGCAGCTTAAGCAACAGGGCGACCGGGGAGCTGTTTTTT,CASSLSNRATGELFF
TRBV28,once,TRBJ2-1,TRBD2,TGTGCCAGCAGCCCTGGGACTAGCGGGATCGGGCAGTTCTTC,CASSPGTSGIGQFF
TRBV9,.,TRBJ1-2,TRBD1,TGTGCCAGCAGCGCGCTTGACAGGGCCGACTATGGCTACACCTTC,CASSALDRADYGYTF
TRBV18,.,TRBJ2-7,TRBD1,TGTGCCAGCTCTTTTGGGACAGCCGCTGAGCAGTACTTC,CASSFGTAAEQYF
TRBV5-1,.,TRBJ2-1,.,TGCGCCAGCAGCTTGGATCCACAGGGTGGCCCCAATGAGCAGTTCTTC,CASSLDPQGGPNEQFF
TRBV4-1,.,TRBJ2-5,TRBD2,TGCGCCAGCAGCCAAGTGGGACTAGTTGCAGAGACCCAGTACTTC,CASSQVGLVAETQYF
TRBV7-8,once,TRBJ1-4,.,TGTGCCAGCAGCTTAGGGAGGAAACCGGCAACTAATGAAAAACTGTTTTTT,CASSLGRKPATNEKLFF
TRBV28,.,TRBJ2-5,TRBD1,TGTGCCAGCAGACGGACAGGACAGACCCAGTACTTC,CASRRTGQTQYF
TRBV2,.,TRBJ1-2,.,TGTGCCAGCAGTGAATACTCCACCAACTATGGCTACACCTTC,CASSEYSTNYGYTF
TRBV7-9,.,TRBJ2-1,TRBD2,TGTGCCAGCAGCTTCGGCGGGGGTTACAATGAGCAGTTCTTC,CASSFGGGYNEQFF
TRBV6-5,.,TRBJ2-7,.,TGTGCCAGCAGACCTTACGCGGGGCGGACCTACGAGCAGTACTTC,CASRPYAGRTYEQYF
TRBV18,once,TRBJ2-7,TRBD1,TGTGCCAGCTCAACCGAACCGGGACAGACCTACGAGCAGTACTTC,CASSTEPGQTYEQYF
TRBV27,.,TRBJ1-2,TRBD1,TGTGCCAGCAGGGGGACAGCTAACTATGGCTACACCTTC,CASRGTANYGYTF
TRBV27,.,TRBJ1-2,TRBD1,TGTGCCAGCAGTCCAGGGGGCTGGGGTGGCTACACCTTC,CASSPGGWGGYTF
TRBV20-1,.,TRBJ1-1,.,TGCAGTTCAAGAGGCGACACTGAAGCTTTCTTT,CSSRGDTEAFF
TRBV19,.,TRBJ2-2,TRBD2,TGTGTAGCGGGGGGGCCGAACACCGGGGAGCTGTTTTTT,CVAGGPNTGELFF
TRBV5-8,.,TRBJ1-1,.,TGTGCCAGCACCGGGCGGGGTCAGTCGAACACTGAAGCTTTCTTT,CASTGRGQSNTEAFF
TRBV5-1,few,TRBJ2-5,TRBD1,TGCGCCAGCAGCCAGAGACAGGGGGCCCCCGGGGAGACCCAGTACTTC,CASSQRQGAPGETQYF
TRBV5-1,few,TRBJ1-2,.,TGCGCCAGCAGCTTGGGGACAGCTAACTATGGCTACACCTTC,CASSLGTANYGYTF
TRBV11-3,.,TRBJ2-1,.,TGTGCCAGCAGCTTAGATGGGCAGACAAACAATGAGCAGTTCTTC,CASSLDGQTNNEQFF
TRBV9,.,TRBJ1-5,TRBD1,TGTGCCAGCAGCCCGACAGGGGGCCACAATCAGCCCCAGCATTTT,CASSPTGGHNQPQHF
TRBV19,.,TRBJ1-5,TRBD1,TGTGCCAGTACTATAACGGGACAGGGTAGGCAGCCCCAGCATTTT,CASTITGQGRQPQHF
TRBV30,.,TRBJ1-3,TRBD1,TGTGCCTGGAGTTTACGACAGGGGCCCATATATTTT,CAWSLRQGPIYF